One and the same sample provided the 32 T cell receptor beta chains below, sequenced in a study of T cell responses to AZD1222 COVID-19 vaccine. Sequencing used immunoSEQ multiplex PCR; TCRdb keeps in-frame clones, though not all of them. The data contain some 150,000 clones, approximately 88% of them seen just once; the ten biggest clones take up under 7%. The sample was peripheral blood, taken 28 days after the second dose of the MenACWY control vaccine. The receptors here all came from an adult who received the MenACWY meningococcal vaccine as a control.

The gene calls are TRBV20-1 and TRBJ2-1; no clear D. This CDR3 has 10 residues. V dropped 5 bases and J dropped 13 bases, with 12 bases sitting between them. The V gene's germline CDR1 is DFQATT and CDR2 SNEGSKA (reference sequence). The CDR3 loop is CSADLGFQFF. For the CDR3, the DNA is TGCAGTGCTGATCTGGGCTTTCAGTTCTTC.

This clone was found once. V gene TRBV18 combines with J gene TRBJ2-6; D not certain. The germline CDR1 and CDR2 sequences are KGHSH and LQKENI. Trimming removed 3 bases from V and 0 bases from J, with 9 bases in between. The CDR3 has 16 amino acids. This CDR3 reads CASSPLPASGANVLTF. CDR3 nucleotides: TGTGCCAGCTCACCTCTTCCAGCCTCTGGGGCCAACGTCCTGACTTTC.

The chain is built from TRBV7-9 and TRBJ1-1; D gene ambiguous. The CDR3 sequence is 16 residues long. Trimming removed 3 bases from V and 12 bases from J, with 26 bases in between. Germline V CDR1 and CDR2: SEHNR, FQNEAQ (reference sequence). CDR3 in amino acids: CASSFIRNSLDGPTFF. CDR3 DNA: TGTGCCAGCAGCTTTATTCGTAACAGCCTCGACGGGCCGACTTTCTTT. Combining the CDR3 with reference TRBV7-9 and TRBJ1-1 gives the whole variable domain DTGVSQNPRHKITKRGQNVTFRCDPISEHNRLYWYRQTLGQGPEFLTYFQNEAQLEKSRLLSDRFSAERPKGSFSTLEIQRTEQGDSAMYLCASSFIRNSLDGPTFFGQGTRLTVV.

The V call is TRBV5-1, the J call TRBJ1-3; D is ambiguous. V lost 0 bases and J lost 5, with 18 bases in between. The length of the CDR3 is 17 residues. The V gene's germline CDR1 is SGHRS and CDR2 YFSETQ. The CDR3 here is CASSLAPDAYKRNTIYF. The CDR3 region has the DNA TGCGCCAGCAGCTTGGCCCCGGACGCGTATAAGCGAAACACCATATATTTT. The full variable domain, rest sourced from reference TRBV5-1 and TRBJ1-3, is KAGVTQTPRYLIKTRGQQVTLSCSPISGHRSVSWYQQTPGQGLQFLFEYFSETQRNKGNFPGRFSGRQFSNSRSEMNVSTLELGDSALYLCASSLAPDAYKRNTIYFGEGSWLTVV.

The V and J genes are TRBV14 and TRBJ2-1; weak D call: TRBD1 (6 bases). The CDR3 extends over 16 amino acids. Germline V CDR1 and CDR2: SGHDN, FVKESK. V was cut by 3 bases and J by 0 bases, with 12 bases left in between. This CDR3 is CASSQLGATSYNEQFF. The CDR3 DNA sequence: TGTGCCAGCAGCCAGTTGGGGGCTACCTCCTACAATGAGCAGTTCTTC.

The chain uses TRBV11-3 and TRBJ2-7, with D perhaps matching TRBD2 (6 bases). This CDR3 spans 15 amino acids. CDR1 is SGHNT, CDR2 YENEEA, per germline. The V end was cut by 0 bases, the J end by 0 bases, with 9 bases between. CDR3 coding DNA: TGTGCCAGCAGCTTAGATTCGGGACTCTCCTACGAGCAGTACTTC. Amino acid sequence: CASSLDSGLSYEQYF.

This chain connects TRBV11-3 to TRBJ2-7; D is possibly TRBD2 (6 bases). CDR3 length equals 16 residues. Germline CDR1 and CDR2: SGHNT and YENEEA. With 0 bases removed from V and 0 bases from J, the gap between germline ends came to 12 bases. This CDR3 reads CASSLESGDSSYEQYF. In DNA, the CDR3 is TGTGCCAGCAGCTTAGAATCCGGGGACTCCTCCTACGAGCAGTACTTC.

The rearrangement links TRBV30 to TRBJ1-5; D possibly corresponds to TRBD1 (5 bases). The CDR3 extends over 14 amino acids. Germline values: CDR1 GTSNPN, CDR2 SVGIG (reference sequence). Trimming removed 2 bases at V and 2 bases at J, with 10 bases between. This chain's CDR3 is CAWSKGMGNQPQHF. Here the CDR3 DNA reads TGTGCCTGGAGTAAGGGGATGGGCAATCAGCCCCAGCATTTT.

The rearrangement joins TRBV7-2 to TRBJ2-5, with D hard to call. The CDR3 runs to 12 residues. V was clipped by 6 bases and J by 5 bases, with 10 bases between them. Looked up from germline, CDR1 is SGHTA and CDR2 is FQGNSA. Here the CDR3 DNA reads TGTGCCAGCAGTCCACATGGGGAGACCCAGTACTTC. Translation: CASSPHGETQYF. Filled out from reference TRBV7-2 and TRBJ2-5, the complete variable domain reads GAGVSQSPSNKVTEKGKDVELRCDPISGHTALYWYRQSLGQGLEFLIYFQGNSAPDKSGLPSDRFSAERTGGSVSTLTIQRTQQEDSAVYLCASSPHGETQYFGPGTRLLVL.

The chain recombines TRBV20-1 with TRBJ2-5, with a tentative D call TRBD1 (5 bases). The CDR3 extends over 12 amino acids. CDR1 is DFQATT, CDR2 SNEGSKA, per germline (reference sequence). Trimming shortened V by 3 bases and J by 5 bases, and 10 bases separated the two germline ends. CDR3 amino acids: CSASPGLETQYF. Here the CDR3 DNA reads TGCAGTGCTAGTCCAGGGTTGGAGACCCAGTACTTC.

The chain recombines TRBV11-3 with TRBJ1-3, with TRBD1 identical over 9 bases. The V segment lost 4 bases and the J segment 0 bases; nucleotides outside the gene matches: 1. This CDR3 is built from 15 residues. Germline V gene lookup returns CDR1 SGHNT and CDR2 YENEEA. CDR3 in amino acids: CASSSGQGSGNTIYF. The DNA for the CDR3 is TGTGCCAGCAGCTCGGGACAGGGCTCTGGAAACACCATATATTTT.

The rearrangement links TRBV5-5 to TRBJ1-6, with D perhaps TRBD1 (6 bases). The V gene's germline CDR1 is SGHKS and CDR2 YYEKEE (reference sequence). The ends were cut back, 6 bases at V and 8 bases at J, with 15 bases in the middle. CDR3 length: 14 amino acids. CDR3: CASNTQGIDSPLHF. CDR3 coding DNA: TGTGCCAGCAATACCCAGGGGATCGATTCACCCCTCCACTTT.

This chain connects TRBV30 to TRBJ1-2, with TRBD1 identical over 7 bases. Trimming removed 3 bases from V and 0 bases from J; junction bases left unmatched: 4. The CDR3 runs to 14 residues. Germline V CDR1 and CDR2: GTSNPN, SVGIG (reference sequence). The CDR3 is CAWSRDRANYGYTF. Written as DNA, the CDR3 is TGTGCCTGGAGCAGGGACAGAGCTAACTATGGCTACACCTTC.

This chain connects TRBV27 to TRBJ1-2; TRBD1 aligns across 10 bases. The CDR3 is 14 residues long. V was clipped by 9 bases and J by 4 bases; unmatched bases: 8. Germline CDR1 MNHEY, CDR2 SMNVEV (reference sequence). The CDR3 DNA sequence: TGTGCCAGTCACCCGACAGGGGGCGGCTATGGCTACACCTTC. Translated, it gives CASHPTGGGYGYTF.

V gene TRBV19 combines with J gene TRBJ1-4; 12 nucleotides align to TRBD1. Germline V gene lookup returns CDR1 LNHDA and CDR2 SQIVND (reference sequence). J was trimmed by 8 bases and V by 5 bases; bases with no gene match: 6. The CDR3 loop spans 15 amino acids. The CDR3 DNA follows: TGTGCCAGTAGTTTCCGGGACAGGGGGCGAGAAAAACTGTTTTTT. Translating gives CASSFRDRGREKLFF.

The chain is built from TRBV6-5 and TRBJ1-4; D may be TRBD1 (5 bases). The CDR3 length is 14 residues. Germline V CDR1 and CDR2: MNHEY, SVGAGI. Trimming pared 6 bases from V and 2 bases from J, leaving 10 bases between. The CDR3, as DNA: TGTGCCAGCAGACCCAGGGAGACTAATGAAAAACTGTTTTTT. Its translation is CASRPRETNEKLFF.

Only one count was recorded for this clone. The J gene is TRBJ2-1, the V gene TRBV9; 13 bases map to TRBD2. The CDR3 sequence is 15 residues long. V lost 3 bases to trimming and J lost 7 bases; unmatched junction nucleotides: 4. CDR1 is SGDLS, CDR2 YYNGEE, per germline. CDR3 DNA: TGTGCCAGCAGCGCCGGACTAGCGGGAGAGAATGAGCAGTTCTTC. It translates to CASSAGLAGENEQFF.

The J gene is TRBJ1-1, the V gene TRBV28, with D hard to call. Germline CDR1 and CDR2: MDHEN and SYDVKM. Trimming removed 6 bases from V and 10 bases from J, with 15 bases in between. The CDR3 contains 12 residues. CDR3 in amino acids: CASRTSLGPAFF. CDR3 nucleotide sequence: TGTGCCAGCAGAACTAGTCTCGGGCCAGCTTTCTTT.

The V gene is TRBV11-2, the J gene TRBJ2-5, with D perhaps matching TRBD2 (5 bases). Germline V gives CDR1 SGHAT, CDR2 FQNNGV. V lost 4 bases and J 4 bases, leaving 16 bases between the germline ends. The CDR3 sequence is 15 residues long. The CDR3: CASSSGRGVGETQYF. In DNA, the CDR3 is TGTGCCAGCAGCTCAGGTCGGGGAGTTGGAGAGACCCAGTACTTC.

V is TRBV6-2 or TRBV6-3 and J is TRBJ1-5; no definite D call. This CDR3 spans 13 amino acids. Between the trimmed V and J ends, which lost 5 bases and 6 bases, there was a span of 11 bases. Germline CDR1 reads MNHEY; CDR2 reads SVGEGT. CDR3 sequence reads: CASSPSTPQPQHF. The CDR3 bases are TGTGCCAGCAGTCCCTCGACTCCTCAGCCCCAGCATTTT.

This chain uses TRBV5-1 with TRBJ1-2, with D possibly being TRBD1 (6 bases). The V and J ends lost 0 bases and 7 bases respectively, with 10 bases between them. Per germline, CDR1 SGHRS and CDR2 YFSETQ. CDR3 length equals 13 residues. Here the CDR3 DNA reads TGCGCCAGCAGCTTGGGCAGGGGCTCTGGCTACACCTTC. Translating it yields CASSLGRGSGYTF.

CDR3 DNA: TGTGCCAGCAGTTACGGGACAGGGGTGTCTGGCTACACCTTC. Translated, it gives CASSYGTGVSGYTF. The chain carries TRBV6-2 or TRBV6-3 and TRBJ1-2, with TRBD1 matching 10 bases. Germline-derived CDR1 and CDR2 are MNHEY and SVGEGT. Losses at the gene ends were 2 bases for V and 7 bases for J; bases not matched to a gene: 4. The CDR3 has 14 residues.

V gene TRBV20-1 combines with J gene TRBJ1-1, with D uncertain. V lost 3 bases and J 3 bases, leaving 14 bases between the germline ends. CDR1 and CDR2 from the germline V gene are DFQATT and SNEGSKA (reference sequence). The CDR3 is 14 amino acids. The CDR3 DNA sequence: TGCAGTGCTAGTGAAGGACCCCTTCACACTGAAGCTTTCTTT. It translates to CSASEGPLHTEAFF.

The chain links TRBV30 to TRBJ1-5; D call uncertain. From germline, CDR1 is GTSNPN and CDR2 SVGIG (reference sequence). The CDR3 covers 13 residues. Deletions cut 2 bases from V and 1 base from J, with 6 bases between. Here the CDR3 DNA reads TGTGCCTGGAGTATCGGGAGCAATCAGCCCCAGCATTTT. It translates to CAWSIGSNQPQHF.

The chain joins TRBV6-2 or TRBV6-3 to TRBJ1-2; D is unclear. The CDR3 consists of 14 residues. The germline CDR1 and CDR2 sequences are MNHEY and SVGEGT. Trimming took off 2 bases at V and 0 bases at J, with 7 bases between the two ends. CDR3 amino acids: CASSYPGPNYGYTF. CDR3 in DNA: TGTGCCAGCAGTTACCCGGGCCCTAACTATGGCTACACCTTC.

The chain has TRBV5-1 and TRBJ2-5; D uncertain. CDR1 and CDR2 from the germline V gene are SGHRS and YFSETQ. V was clipped by 0 bases and J by 3 bases, with 6 bases between them. This CDR3 region has 13 residues. Here the CDR3 reads CASSLVVEETQYF. The CDR3 region has the DNA TGCGCCAGCAGCTTGGTAGTGGAAGAGACCCAGTACTTC. The variable domain in full, completed from reference TRBV5-1 and TRBJ2-5, reads KAGVTQTPRYLIKTRGQQVTLSCSPISGHRSVSWYQQTPGQGLQFLFEYFSETQRNKGNFPGRFSGRQFSNSRSEMNVSTLELGDSALYLCASSLVVEETQYFGPGTRLLVL.

This chain uses TRBV9 with TRBJ2-2; D is uncertain. V gave up 2 bases and J gave up 1 base, with 12 bases separating them. The CDR3 has 16 amino acids. CDR1 SGDLS and CDR2 YYNGEE come from the germline V gene. CDR3 in amino acids: CASSVSPSGNTGELFF. The CDR3 DNA reads TGTGCCAGCAGCGTCTCCCCCTCAGGGAACACCGGGGAGCTGTTTTTT.

The rearrangement uses TRBV29-1 and TRBJ1-2, with 8 positions matching TRBD1. With V trimmed by 7 bases and J by 8 bases, 18 bases remained unmatched. There are 15 residues in the CDR3. Germline V lookup: CDR1 SQVTM, CDR2 ANQGSEA. The CDR3 region has the DNA TGCAGCGCCACCAACCCGGACAGGGCAGCATTCGGCTACACCTTC. Translation: CSATNPDRAAFGYTF. Based on the CDR3 plus reference TRBV29-1 and TRBJ1-2, the full variable domain is SAVISQKPSRDICQRGTSLTIQCQVDSQVTMMFWYRQQPGQSLTLIATANQGSEATYESGFVIDKFPISRPNLTFSTLTVSNMSPEDSSIYLCSATNPDRAAFGYTFGSGTRLTVV.

The CDR3 loop reads CASSLGSRTRSYEQYF. DNA of the CDR3: TGTGCCAGCAGCTTAGGGAGCAGGACACGCTCCTACGAGCAGTACTTC. V usage is TRBV11-3 and J usage is TRBJ2-7; a weak D match, TRBD1 (5 bases). The CDR3 consists of 16 residues. Germline CDR1 and CDR2: SGHNT and YENEEA. The V end was cut by 1 base, the J end by 0 bases, with 13 bases between.

The chain employs TRBV3-1 (or the pseudogene TRBV3-2) and TRBJ2-5; 10 nucleotides match TRBD2. Germline CDR1 is LGHDT and CDR2 is YNNKEL (reference sequence). V shed 1 base and J 5 bases; nucleotides not matched to a gene: 7. The CDR3 consists of 16 residues. CDR3 nucleotides: TGTGCCAGCAGCCAAGGGCTAGCGGGGGCTGGGGAGACCCAGTACTTC. This encodes CASSQGLAGAGETQYF.

The chain employs TRBV24-1 and TRBJ1-2, with no clear D. Trimming shortened V by 5 bases and J by 3 bases, and 6 bases separated the two germline ends. Germline lookup yields CDR1 KGHDR and CDR2 SFDVKD. The CDR3 contains 12 residues. The CDR3 sequence: CATSAEDYGYTF. CDR3 sequence (DNA): TGTGCCACCAGTGCAGAGGACTATGGCTACACCTTC.

J is TRBJ2-7 and V is TRBV7-2; D possibly uses TRBD1 or TRBD2 (5 bases each). Germline V gene lookup returns CDR1 SGHTA and CDR2 FQGNSA. The CDR3 covers 15 residues. V was pared by 3 bases and J by 6 bases, with 18 bases between. The CDR3 DNA reads as TGTGCCAGCAGCTTTCCTTTGGTGGGGGACCCCGAGCAGTACTTC. As protein: CASSFPLVGDPEQYF. The full variable domain, in which reference TRBV7-2 and TRBJ2-7 provide the parts outside the CDR3, is GAGVSQSPSNKVTEKGKDVELRCDPISGHTALYWYRQSLGQGLEFLIYFQGNSAPDKSGLPSDRFSAERTGGSVSTLTIQRTQQEDSAVYLCASSFPLVGDPEQYFGPGTRLTVT.